This T cell receptor beta chain originates from a study of shared clonotypes between healthy human individuals. Study as a whole: Samples came from two female and a few male donors aged 18 to 49. Study conclusions and caveats: Naive subsets, compared against memory subsets, generally had larger estimated richness values.

Trimming took off 4 bases at V and 9 bases at J, with 11 bases between the two ends. This CDR3 region has 12 residues. The V gene's germline CDR1 is SGHNT and CDR2 YYREEE (reference sequence). Once extracted for a subset, genomic DNA was divided evenly among several immunoSEQ plates. Only in-frame clones appear in the TCRdb table, and some are missing; sequencing was by immunoSEQ multiplex PCR. The sample lists about 980,000 clones; 76% were seen once. This clone was seen repeatedly, ten times or more. The antigen remains unidentified. V gene TRBV5-4 combines with J gene TRBJ1-5; D is unresolved. The receptor was derived from a man aged 18 to 29 in good health. Sequences were obtained from memory CD4+ T cells sorted from blood. Subset of the sample: CD45RA-negative fraction. The DNA for the CDR3 is TGTGCCAGCAGCCTAGACCTCGGGCCCCAGCATTTT. It is translated as CASSLDLGPQHF.